One sample yielded the 4 T cell receptor beta chains listed below, sequenced in a study of shared clonotypes between healthy human individuals. Using immunoSEQ multiplex PCR, the repertoire was profiled, and TCRdb retains in-frame clones only, with some absent. The top ten clones hold around 0.1% of a sample with hundreds of thousands of clones, approximately 96% of them seen once. The naive CD8 fraction comprised CD45RO-negative cells positively selected for CCR7 and excluded terminally differentiated effector memory CD45RA+ cells. The sample was naive CD8+ T cells sorted from blood. Every receptor here comes from a woman younger than 45 in good health.

The chain employs TRBV6-5 and TRBJ2-4; weak D call: TRBD1 (6 bases). CDR3 length: 13 residues. V gave up 7 bases and J gave up 6 bases, with 13 bases separating them. Germline CDR1 and CDR2: MNHEY and SVGAGI. CDR3 region: CASTLAGVNIQYF. CDR3 nucleotide sequence: TGTGCCAGCACCTTGGCAGGGGTAAACATTCAGTACTTC.

CDR3 sequence reads: CSVRDGYSYEQYF. For the CDR3, the DNA is TGCAGCGTAAGGGACGGGTACTCCTACGAGCAGTACTTC. The chain joins TRBV29-1 to TRBJ2-7, with D possibly being TRBD1 or TRBD2 (5 bases each). Germline-derived CDR1 and CDR2 are SQVTM and ANQGSEA. The V end lost 6 bases, the J end lost 0 bases, and 12 bases lay between the germline ends. The length of the CDR3 is 13 residues.

This clone was observed a single time. This chain joins TRBV5-1 and TRBJ2-7; unclear D gene. This CDR3 is 13 amino acids long. The germline V gene has CDR1 SGHRS and CDR2 YFSETQ. V lost 0 bases to trimming and J lost 7 bases, with 11 bases between them. In DNA form, the CDR3 reads TGCGCCAGCAGCTTGGACGTGTTAGGGGAGCAGTACTTC. This sequence encodes CASSLDVLGEQYF.

The V and J genes are TRBV6-1 and TRBJ1-1; tentatively, D is TRBD1 (5 bases). V was trimmed by 8 bases and J by 4 bases, leaving 14 bases between them. The CDR3 extends over 13 amino acids. Per germline, CDR1 MNHNS and CDR2 SASEGT. The CDR3 DNA reads as TGTGCCAGCCACTCAGGGTGGACCACTGAAGCTTTCTTT. Protein sequence: CASHSGWTTEAFF.